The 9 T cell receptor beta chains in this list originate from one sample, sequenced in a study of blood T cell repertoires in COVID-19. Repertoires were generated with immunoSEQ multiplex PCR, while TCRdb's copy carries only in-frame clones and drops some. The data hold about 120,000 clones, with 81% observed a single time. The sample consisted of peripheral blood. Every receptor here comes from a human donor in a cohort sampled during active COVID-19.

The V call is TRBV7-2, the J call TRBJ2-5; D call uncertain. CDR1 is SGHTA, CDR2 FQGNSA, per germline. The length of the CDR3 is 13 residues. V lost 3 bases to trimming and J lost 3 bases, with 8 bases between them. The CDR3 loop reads CASSFYVEETQYF. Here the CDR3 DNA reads TGTGCCAGCAGCTTTTATGTAGAAGAGACCCAGTACTTC.

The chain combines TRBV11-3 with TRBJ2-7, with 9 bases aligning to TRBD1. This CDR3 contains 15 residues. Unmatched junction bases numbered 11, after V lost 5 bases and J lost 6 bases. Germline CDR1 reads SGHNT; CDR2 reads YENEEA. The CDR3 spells CASSNRSGTGSEQYF. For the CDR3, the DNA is TGTGCCAGCAGCAATAGGTCCGGGACAGGGAGCGAGCAGTACTTC.

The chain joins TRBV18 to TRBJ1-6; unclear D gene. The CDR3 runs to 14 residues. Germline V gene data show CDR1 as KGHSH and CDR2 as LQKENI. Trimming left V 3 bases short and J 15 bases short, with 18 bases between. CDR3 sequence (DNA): TGTGCCAGCTCACCTGTTGACCCTCCGGGGTTCCTCCACTTT. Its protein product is CASSPVDPPGFLHF.

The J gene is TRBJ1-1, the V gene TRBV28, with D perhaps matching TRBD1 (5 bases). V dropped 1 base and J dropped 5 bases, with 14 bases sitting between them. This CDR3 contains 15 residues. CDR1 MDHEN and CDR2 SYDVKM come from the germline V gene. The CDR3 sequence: CASSLLGPGGTEAFF. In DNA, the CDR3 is TGTGCCAGCAGTTTATTGGGTCCGGGGGGTACTGAAGCTTTCTTT.

The DNA of the CDR3 is TGTGCCAGCAGGACTTCCTACGAGCAGTACTTC. The encoded protein is CASRTSYEQYF. J is TRBJ2-7 and V is TRBV6-5; no definite D call. Trimming shortened V by 6 bases and J by 1 base, and 4 bases separated the two germline ends. CDR3 length: 11 amino acids. Germline assignment: CDR1 MNHEY and CDR2 SVGAGI.

Written as DNA, the CDR3 is TGTGCCAGCAGCCCCAGGGGTCTGGGCTACGAGCAGTACTTC. This encodes CASSPRGLGYEQYF. V is TRBV7-9 and J is TRBJ2-7, with D maybe TRBD1 (6 bases). CDR1 is SEHNR, CDR2 FQNEAQ, per germline (reference sequence). The ends were cut back, 5 bases at V and 3 bases at J, with 14 bases in the middle. The CDR3 consists of 14 residues. Full variable domain (remainder filled in from reference TRBV7-9 and TRBJ2-7): DTGVSQNPRHKITKRGQNVTFRCDPISEHNRLYWYRQTLGQGPEFLTYFQNEAQLEKSRLLSDRFSAERPKGSFSTLEIQRTEQGDSAMYLCASSPRGLGYEQYFGPGTRLTVT.

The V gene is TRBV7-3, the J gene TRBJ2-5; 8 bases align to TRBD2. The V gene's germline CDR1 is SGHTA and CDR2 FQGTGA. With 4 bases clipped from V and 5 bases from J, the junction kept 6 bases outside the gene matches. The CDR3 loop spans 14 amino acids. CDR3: CASSSSGRMETQYF. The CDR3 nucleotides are TGTGCCAGCAGCTCAAGCGGGAGAATGGAGACCCAGTACTTC.

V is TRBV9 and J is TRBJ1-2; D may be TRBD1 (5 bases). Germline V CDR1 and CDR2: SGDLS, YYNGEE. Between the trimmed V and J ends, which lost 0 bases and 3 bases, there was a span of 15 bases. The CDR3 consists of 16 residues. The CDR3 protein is CASSVGLSMGHYGYTF. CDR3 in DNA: TGTGCCAGCAGCGTAGGTTTGAGCATGGGGCACTATGGCTACACCTTC.

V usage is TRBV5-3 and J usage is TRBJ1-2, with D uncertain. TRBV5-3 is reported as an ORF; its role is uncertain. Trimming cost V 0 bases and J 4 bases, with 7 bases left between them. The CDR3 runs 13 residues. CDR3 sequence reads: CARSLGAGYGYTF. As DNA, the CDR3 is TGTGCCAGAAGCTTGGGGGCGGGCTATGGCTACACCTTC.